This T cell receptor beta chain was obtained from a study of regulatory T cells in long-lasting Graves disease. Unmatched junction bases numbered 19, after V lost 8 bases and J lost 5 bases. CDR3 length equals 17 residues. Germline loops: CDR1 MDHEN, CDR2 SYDVKM. Time point in this sample: persistent/refractory GD, antithyroid drugs over 5 years with positive TRAb. Isolated PBMC RNA provided the starting material for the TCR library. Graves' disease diagnosis relied on American Thyroid Association guidelines. Study-wide points: Favored gene segments in persistent disease were TRBV28, TRBJ1-2 and TRBJ2-5. Relative to newly diagnosed Graves' patients, persistent ones had lower TCR diversity.

CDR3 regions were amplified by Arm-PCR using iRepertoire HTBI primers to build TCR beta libraries. Authors' data handling: Across all samples, approximately 68 TRBV segments and 14 TRBJ segments were identified. MiXCR was run by TCRdb on the multiplex PCR reads, yielding one entry per CDR3 protein. Clone size and V and J calls follow TCRdb, not the original study. The sample carries 400,000 to 500,000 distinct CDR3 sequences, roughly 21% recorded once. In regard to this clonotype: Its antigen is undetermined. This could be a read error, since a much larger clone is one nucleotide away.

The source material was peripheral blood mononuclear cells (PBMCs), sampled when the disease was refractory, from a patient treated with antithyroid drugs. This receptor was obtained from a female donor with Graves disease. The chain employs TRBV28 and TRBJ2-5, with 8 bases that match TRBD2. CDR3 bases: TGTGCCAGCGCCCTACCTCGGGGGGGGCTGGGGTGGGAGACCCAGTACTTC. Translation gives CASALPRGGLGWETQYF.